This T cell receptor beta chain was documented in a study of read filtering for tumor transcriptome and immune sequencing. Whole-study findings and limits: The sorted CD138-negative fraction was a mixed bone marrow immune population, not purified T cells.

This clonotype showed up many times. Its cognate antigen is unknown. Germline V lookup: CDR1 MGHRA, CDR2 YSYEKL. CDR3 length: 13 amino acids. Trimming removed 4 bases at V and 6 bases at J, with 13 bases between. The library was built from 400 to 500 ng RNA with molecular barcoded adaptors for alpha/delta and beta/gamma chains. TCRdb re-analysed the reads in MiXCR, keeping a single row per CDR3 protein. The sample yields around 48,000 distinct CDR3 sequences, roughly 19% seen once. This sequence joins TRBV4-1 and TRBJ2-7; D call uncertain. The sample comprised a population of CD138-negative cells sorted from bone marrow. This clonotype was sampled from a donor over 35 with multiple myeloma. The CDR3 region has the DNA TGCGCCAGCAGCCTTGTAGGGCCCGGCGAGCAGTACTTC. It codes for CASSLVGPGEQYF.